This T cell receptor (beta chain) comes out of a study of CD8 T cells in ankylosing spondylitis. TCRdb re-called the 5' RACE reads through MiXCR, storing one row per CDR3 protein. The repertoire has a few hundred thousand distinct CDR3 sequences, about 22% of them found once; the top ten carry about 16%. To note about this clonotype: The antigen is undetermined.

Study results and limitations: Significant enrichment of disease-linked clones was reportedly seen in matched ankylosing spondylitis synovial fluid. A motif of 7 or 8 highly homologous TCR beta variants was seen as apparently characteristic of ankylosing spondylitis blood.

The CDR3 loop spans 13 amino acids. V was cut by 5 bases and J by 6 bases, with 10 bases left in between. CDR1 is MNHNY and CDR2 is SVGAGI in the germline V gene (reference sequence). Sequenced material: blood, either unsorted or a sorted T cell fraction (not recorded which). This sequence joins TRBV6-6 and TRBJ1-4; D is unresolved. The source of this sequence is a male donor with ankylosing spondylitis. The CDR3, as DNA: TGTGCCAGCAGTCGGCGTTTAGATGAAAAACTGTTTTTT. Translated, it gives CASSRRLDEKLFF.